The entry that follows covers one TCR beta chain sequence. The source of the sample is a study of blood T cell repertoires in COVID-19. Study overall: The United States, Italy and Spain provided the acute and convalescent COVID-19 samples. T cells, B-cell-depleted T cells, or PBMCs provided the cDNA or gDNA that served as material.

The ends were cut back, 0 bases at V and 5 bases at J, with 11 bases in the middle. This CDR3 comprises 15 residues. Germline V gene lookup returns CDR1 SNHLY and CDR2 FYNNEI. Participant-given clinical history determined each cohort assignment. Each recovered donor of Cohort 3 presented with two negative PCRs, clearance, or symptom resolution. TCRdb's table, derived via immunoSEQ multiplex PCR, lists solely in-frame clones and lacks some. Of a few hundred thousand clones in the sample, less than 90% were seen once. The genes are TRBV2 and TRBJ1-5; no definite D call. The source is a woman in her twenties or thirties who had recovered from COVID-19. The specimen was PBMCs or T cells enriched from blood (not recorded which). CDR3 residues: CASSEASGGYQPQHF. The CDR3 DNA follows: TGTGCCAGCAGTGAAGCTTCGGGAGGATATCAGCCCCAGCATTTT.